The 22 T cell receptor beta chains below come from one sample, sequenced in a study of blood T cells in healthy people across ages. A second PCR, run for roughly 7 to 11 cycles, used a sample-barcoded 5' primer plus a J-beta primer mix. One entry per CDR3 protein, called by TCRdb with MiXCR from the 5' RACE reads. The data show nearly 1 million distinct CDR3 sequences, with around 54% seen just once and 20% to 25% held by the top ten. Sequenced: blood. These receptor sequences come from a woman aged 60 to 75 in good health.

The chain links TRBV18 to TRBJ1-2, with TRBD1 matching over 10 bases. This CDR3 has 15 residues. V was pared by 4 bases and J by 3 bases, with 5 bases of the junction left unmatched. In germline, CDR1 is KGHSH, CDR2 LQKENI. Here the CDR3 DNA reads TGTGCCAGCTCACTGGGACAGGGGAGCGACTATGGCTACACCTTC. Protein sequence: CASSLGQGSDYGYTF.

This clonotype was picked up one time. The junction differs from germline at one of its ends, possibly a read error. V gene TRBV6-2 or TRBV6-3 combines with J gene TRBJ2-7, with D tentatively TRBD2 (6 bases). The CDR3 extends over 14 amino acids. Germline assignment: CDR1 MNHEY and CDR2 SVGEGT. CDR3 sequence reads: CVSRSTGAPYEQHF. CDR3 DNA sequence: TGTGTCAGCAGAAGCACGGGAGCCCCCTACGAGCAGCACTTC.

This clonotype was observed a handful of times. The CDR3 coding sequence is TGTGCCAGCAGTTACGGGCTAGCAGCGTGGTACGAGCAGTACTTC. This gives the protein CASSYGLAAWYEQYF. The chain employs TRBV3-1 and TRBJ2-7, with a possible D match to TRBD2 (5 bases). V was clipped by 6 bases and J by 4 bases, with 19 bases between them. The CDR3 has 15 amino acids. CDR1 and CDR2 from the germline V gene are LGHDT and YNNKEL (reference sequence).

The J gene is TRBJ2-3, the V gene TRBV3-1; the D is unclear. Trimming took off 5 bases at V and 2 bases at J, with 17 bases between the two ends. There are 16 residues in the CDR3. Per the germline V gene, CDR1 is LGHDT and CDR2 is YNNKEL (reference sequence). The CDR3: CASSTKTLRLTDTQYF. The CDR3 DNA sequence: TGTGCCAGCAGCACAAAGACCTTGAGGCTCACAGATACGCAGTATTTT.

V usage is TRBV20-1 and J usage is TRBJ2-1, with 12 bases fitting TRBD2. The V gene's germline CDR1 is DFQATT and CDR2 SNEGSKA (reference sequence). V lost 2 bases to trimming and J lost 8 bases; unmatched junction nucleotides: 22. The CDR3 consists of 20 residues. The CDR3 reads CSARFWGSSGREGRGDEQFF. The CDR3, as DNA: TGCAGTGCTAGATTTTGGGGGTCTAGCGGGAGGGAAGGGCGAGGCGATGAGCAGTTCTTC.

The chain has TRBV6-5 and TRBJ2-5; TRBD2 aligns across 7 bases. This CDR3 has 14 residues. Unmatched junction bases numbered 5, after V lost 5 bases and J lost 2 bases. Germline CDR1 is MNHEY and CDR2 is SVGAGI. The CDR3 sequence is CASSTTAGQETQYF. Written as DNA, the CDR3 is TGTGCCAGCAGTACCACAGCGGGACAAGAGACCCAGTACTTC.

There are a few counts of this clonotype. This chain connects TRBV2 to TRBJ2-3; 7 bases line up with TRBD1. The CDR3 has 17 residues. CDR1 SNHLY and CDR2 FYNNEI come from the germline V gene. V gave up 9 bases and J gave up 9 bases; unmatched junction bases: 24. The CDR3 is CARRQPSKGARRWTQYF. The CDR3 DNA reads TGTGCCAGAAGACAACCCTCGAAGGGGGCGCGGCGTTGGACGCAGTATTTT.

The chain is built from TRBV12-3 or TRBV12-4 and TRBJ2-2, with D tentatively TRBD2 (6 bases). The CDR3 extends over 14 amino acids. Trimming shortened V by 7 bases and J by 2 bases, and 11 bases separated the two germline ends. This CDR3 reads CASTAGLNTGELFF. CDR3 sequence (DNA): TGTGCCAGCACCGCCGGACTAAACACCGGGGAGCTGTTTTTT.

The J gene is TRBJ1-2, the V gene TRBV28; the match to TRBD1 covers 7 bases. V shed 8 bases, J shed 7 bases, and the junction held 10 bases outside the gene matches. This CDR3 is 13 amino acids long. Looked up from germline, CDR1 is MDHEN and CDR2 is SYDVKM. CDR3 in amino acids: CASRDSEKSGYTF. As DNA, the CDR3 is TGTGCCAGCCGGGACAGTGAGAAGAGTGGCTACACCTTC.

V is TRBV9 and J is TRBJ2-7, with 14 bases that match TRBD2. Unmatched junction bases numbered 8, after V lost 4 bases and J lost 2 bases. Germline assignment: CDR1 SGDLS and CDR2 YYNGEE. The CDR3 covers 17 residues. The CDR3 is CASSTRGLAGGPYEQYF. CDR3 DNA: TGTGCCAGCAGCACCCGCGGACTAGCGGGAGGCCCCTACGAGCAGTACTTC.

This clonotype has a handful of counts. The CDR3 region has the DNA TGCGCCAGCAGCCAACAGTGGACGGGTTCGGGACTAGCGGGAGTTCCTCCCTACGAGCAGTACTTC. Encoded protein: CASSQQWTGSGLAGVPPYEQYF. This chain links TRBV4-1 with TRBJ2-7; TRBD2 matches at 14 bases. CDR1 is MGHRA, CDR2 YSYEKL, per germline. Germline trimming cut 2 bases from V and 2 bases from J; bases unmatched to any gene: 20. The CDR3 totals 22 residues.

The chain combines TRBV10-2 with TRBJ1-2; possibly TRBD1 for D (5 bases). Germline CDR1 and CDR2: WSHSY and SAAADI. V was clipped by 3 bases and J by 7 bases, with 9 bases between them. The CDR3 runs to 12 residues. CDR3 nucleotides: TGCGCCAGCAGTGAAGCGGGACGTGGCTACACCTTC. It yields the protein CASSEAGRGYTF.

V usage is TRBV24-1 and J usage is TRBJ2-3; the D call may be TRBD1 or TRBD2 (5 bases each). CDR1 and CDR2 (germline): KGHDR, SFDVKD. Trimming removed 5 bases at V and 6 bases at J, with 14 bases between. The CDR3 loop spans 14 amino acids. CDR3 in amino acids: CATSGGTYGDTQYF. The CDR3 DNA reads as TGTGCCACCAGTGGGGGGACGTACGGTGATACGCAGTATTTT.

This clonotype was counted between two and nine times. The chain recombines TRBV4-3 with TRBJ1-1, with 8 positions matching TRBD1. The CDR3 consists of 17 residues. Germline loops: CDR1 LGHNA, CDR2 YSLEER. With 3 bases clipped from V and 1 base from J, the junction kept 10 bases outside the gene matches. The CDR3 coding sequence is TGCGCCAGCAGCCAGAAACGAGGGACAGGTAGGAACACTGAAGCTTTCTTT. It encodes CASSQKRGTGRNTEAFF.

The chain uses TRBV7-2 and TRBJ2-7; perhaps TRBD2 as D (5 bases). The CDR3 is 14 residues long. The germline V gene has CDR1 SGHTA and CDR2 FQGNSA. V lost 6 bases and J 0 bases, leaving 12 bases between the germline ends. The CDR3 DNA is TGTGCCAGCAGTTCGGGATGGATCTCCTACGAGCAGTACTTC. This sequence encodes CASSSGWISYEQYF.

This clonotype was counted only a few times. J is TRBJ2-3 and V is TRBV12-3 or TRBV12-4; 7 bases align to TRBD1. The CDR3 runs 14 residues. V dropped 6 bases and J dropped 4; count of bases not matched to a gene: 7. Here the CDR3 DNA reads TGTGCCAGCAGCGATACGGGACAGTCAGATACGCAGTATTTT. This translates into CASSDTGQSDTQYF.

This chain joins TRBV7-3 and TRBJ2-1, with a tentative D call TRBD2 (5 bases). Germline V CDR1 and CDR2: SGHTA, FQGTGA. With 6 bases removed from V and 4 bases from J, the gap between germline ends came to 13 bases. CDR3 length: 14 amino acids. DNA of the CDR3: TGTGCCAGCAGTTCATCAGCGGTTTACAATGAGCAGTTCTTC. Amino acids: CASSSSAVYNEQFF.

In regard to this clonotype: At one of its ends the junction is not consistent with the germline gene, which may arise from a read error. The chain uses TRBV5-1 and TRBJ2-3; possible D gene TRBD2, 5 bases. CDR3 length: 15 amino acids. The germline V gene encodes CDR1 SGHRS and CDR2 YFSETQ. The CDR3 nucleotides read TGCGCCGGCAGTTTGGAGTCGGGAAGCACAGATACGCAGTATTTT. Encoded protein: CAGSLESGSTDTQYF.

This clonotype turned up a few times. CDR3 sequence reads: CASLARTGEQYF. The DNA of the CDR3 is TGTGCCAGCCTAGCCCGGACGGGAGAGCAGTACTTC. The chain carries TRBV28 and TRBJ2-7; a weak D match, TRBD2 (5 bases). Germline-derived CDR1 and CDR2 are MDHEN and SYDVKM. Trimming removed 8 bases at V and 7 bases at J, with 15 bases between. CDR3 size: 12 residues.

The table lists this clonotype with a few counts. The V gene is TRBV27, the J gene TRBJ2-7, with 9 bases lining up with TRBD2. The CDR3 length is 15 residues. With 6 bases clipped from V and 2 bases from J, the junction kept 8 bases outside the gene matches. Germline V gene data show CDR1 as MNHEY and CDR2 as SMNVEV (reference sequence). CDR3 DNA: TGTGCCAGCAGGATGCTAGCGGGAAGAACCTACGAGCAGTACTTC. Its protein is CASRMLAGRTYEQYF.

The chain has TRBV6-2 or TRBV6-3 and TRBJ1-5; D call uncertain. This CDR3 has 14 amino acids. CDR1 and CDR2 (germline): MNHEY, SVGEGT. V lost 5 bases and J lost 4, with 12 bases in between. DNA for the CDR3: TGTGCCAGCAGTAGTTTAACAGCTAATCAGCCCCAGCATTTT. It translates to CASSSLTANQPQHF.

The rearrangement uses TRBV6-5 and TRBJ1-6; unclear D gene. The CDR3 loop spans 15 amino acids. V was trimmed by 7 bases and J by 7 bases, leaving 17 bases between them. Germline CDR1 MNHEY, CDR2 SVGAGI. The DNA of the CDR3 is TGTGCCAGCACCCCTCGAGGAGGGTCAAATTCACCCCTCCACTTT. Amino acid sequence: CASTPRGGSNSPLHF.